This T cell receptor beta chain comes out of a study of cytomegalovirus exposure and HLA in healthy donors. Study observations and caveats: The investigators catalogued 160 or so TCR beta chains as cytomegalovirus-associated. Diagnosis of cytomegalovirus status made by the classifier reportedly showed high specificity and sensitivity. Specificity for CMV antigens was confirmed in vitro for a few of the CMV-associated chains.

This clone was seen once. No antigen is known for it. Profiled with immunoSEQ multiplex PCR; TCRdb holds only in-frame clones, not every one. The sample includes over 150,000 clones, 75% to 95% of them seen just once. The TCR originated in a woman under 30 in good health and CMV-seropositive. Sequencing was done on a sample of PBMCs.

The CDR3 loop is CASSESVLYGYEQYF. The CDR3 nucleotides read TGTGCCAGCAGTGAGAGCGTCCTCTACGGCTACGAGCAGTACTTC. The chain has TRBV6-1 and TRBJ2-7; no definite D call. This CDR3 is 15 amino acids long. CDR1 MNHNS and CDR2 SASEGT come from the germline V gene. Trimming left V 3 bases short and J 3 bases short, with 15 bases between.